This entry is about one T cell receptor (beta chain). Profiled with immunoSEQ multiplex PCR; TCRdb holds only in-frame clones, not every one. The sample shows approximately 250,000 clones, 87% of them seen only once. Treatment noted: roughly 20 received Ad26.COV2.S at low or high dose, single or two shots; 5 received placebo; per-sample allocation not given. Sampling was performed 63 days after the first vaccine or placebo injection. Spike of the Wuhan-strain SARS-CoV-2 was expressed by an Ad26 vector, which formed the vaccine. The data were obtained in a study of Ad26.COV2.S vaccination and SARS-CoV-2 variants. The material sequenced was peripheral blood, taken in a trial of Ad26.COV2.S vaccine versus placebo. This receptor was identified in a person between 18 and 65 years old who received the Ad26.COV2.S COVID-19 vaccine or a placebo.

The chain's CDR3 is CASSLGLGSDSSYEQYF. The CDR3 coding sequence is TGTGCCAGCAGCCTCGGCCTGGGGTCGGACAGCTCCTACGAGCAGTACTTC. The gene calls are TRBV7-9 and TRBJ2-7, with D possibly TRBD1 on 6 matching bases. CDR3 length: 17 residues. Trimming stripped 5 bases from V and 0 bases from J, with 20 bases between. Per germline, CDR1 SEHNR and CDR2 FQNEAQ (reference sequence).